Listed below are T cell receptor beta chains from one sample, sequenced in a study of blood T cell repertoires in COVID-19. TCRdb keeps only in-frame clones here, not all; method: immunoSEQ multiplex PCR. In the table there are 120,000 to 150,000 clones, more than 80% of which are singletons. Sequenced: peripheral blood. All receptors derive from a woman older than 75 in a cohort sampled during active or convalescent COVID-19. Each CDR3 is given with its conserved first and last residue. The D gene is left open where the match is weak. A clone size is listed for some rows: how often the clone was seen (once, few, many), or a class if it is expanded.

TGCGCCAGCAGCATAGACAGGGTCTCTGGAAACACCATATATTTT	CASSIDRVSGNTIYF	TRBV4-3	TRBJ1-3	TRBD1	.
TGCGCCAGCAGCCGAGAATTGAGGCAGGGCAGTGGCTACACCTTC	CASSRELRQGSGYTF	TRBV4-1	TRBJ1-2	.	.
TGTGCCAAACCGGAAAAGACAGGGAAGAACACTGAAGCTTTCTTT	CAKPEKTGKNTEAFF	TRBV6-5	TRBJ1-1	TRBD1	.
TGTGCCACCAGCAGAGATCTCCGGACAGGGCCCACCGGGGAGCTGTTTTTT	CATSRDLRTGPTGELFF	TRBV15	TRBJ2-2	TRBD1	.
TGTGCCAGCAGCGTAGGACCGGGGAGCGGCTATGGCTACACCTTC	CASSVGPGSGYGYTF	TRBV9	TRBJ1-2	.	.
TGTGCCAGCAGTCTGACAGGGGGCTATGGCTACACCTTC	CASSLTGGYGYTF	TRBV27	TRBJ1-2	TRBD1	once
TGTGCCACCAGGCGCGGCCCGGACAGGGGAGAGACCCAGTACTTC	CATRRGPDRGETQYF	TRBV15	TRBJ2-5	TRBD1	.
TGCGCCAGCAGTGAGATCAGAACCGGGGAGCTGTTTTTT	CASSEIRTGELFF	TRBV10-2	TRBJ2-2	.	.
TGTGCCAGCAGCCGTACTGAGAGAGCTTTCTTT	CASSRTERAFF	TRBV7-9	TRBJ1-1	.	.
TGTGCCAGCAGCCCCAACACGCAGGGTGTGGGCTACACCTTC	CASSPNTQGVGYTF	TRBV6-5	TRBJ1-2	.	.
TGTGCCAGAAGCGTTGCTCCCGGAGGTCGCGGCACTGAAGCTTTCTTT	CARSVAPGGRGTEAFF	TRBV5-3	TRBJ1-1	.	.
TGTGCCAGCAGTTCACAGGGTCCCTATGGCTACACCTTC	CASSSQGPYGYTF	TRBV28	TRBJ1-2	.	.
TGTGCCAGCAGTGGGCGACATCAGGGATCCTATGGCTACACCTTC	CASSGRHQGSYGYTF	TRBV2	TRBJ1-2	.	.
TGCGCCAGCAGCTTGGCGAGCAGGTCTGTCACTGAAGCTTTCTTT	CASSLASRSVTEAFF	TRBV5-1	TRBJ1-1	.	few
TGTGCCAGCAGTCTCCCTAGGGGGGGAAACACCATATATTTT	CASSLPRGGNTIYF	TRBV28	TRBJ1-3	.	.
TGTGCCAGCAGCAGGACAAACGCCCCTCCTAATGAGCAGTTCTTC	CASSRTNAPPNEQFF	TRBV6-2/TRBV6-3	TRBJ2-1	.	.
TGTGCCAGCAGTTTATTGGACAGAACGCAGTATTTT	CASSLLDRTQYF	TRBV28	TRBJ2-3	.	.
TGTGCCAGCAGTCGCTCCTCTCAGGAGACCCAGTACTTC	CASSRSSQETQYF	TRBV2	TRBJ2-5	.	.
TGTGCCAGTAGTAAAATCGGGACAGGGAATGAAAAACTGTTTTTT	CASSKIGTGNEKLFF	TRBV19	TRBJ1-4	TRBD1	.
TGTGCCAGTAGTCCCCGCGGCTCTGGAAACACCATATATTTT	CASSPRGSGNTIYF	TRBV19	TRBJ1-3	.	.